The 3 T cell receptor beta chains in this list originate from one sample, sequenced in a study of T cell responses to AZD1222 COVID-19 vaccine. Clones were sequenced by immunoSEQ multiplex PCR, and TCRdb holds only the in-frame ones, with some missing. The sample lists approximately 88,000 clones, about nine tenths occurring once. This specimen consisted of peripheral blood, obtained 28 days after the second AZD1222 dose. The receptor source for this set is an adult who received the AZD1222 COVID-19 vaccine.

The chain couples TRBV5-6 to TRBJ1-5, with no clear D. Deletions cut 0 bases from V and 0 bases from J, with 10 bases between. CDR1 is SGHDT and CDR2 is YYEEEE in the germline V gene. This CDR3 is 16 amino acids long. The CDR3 sequence is CASSLGLGDSNQPQHF. CDR3 DNA sequence: TGTGCCAGCAGCTTGGGTCTCGGAGATAGCAATCAGCCCCAGCATTTT.

The chain links TRBV28 to TRBJ1-5; TRBD1 matches at 7 bases. From germline, CDR1 is MDHEN and CDR2 SYDVKM. This CDR3 contains 18 residues. Germline trimming cut 1 base from V and 0 bases from J; bases unmatched to any gene: 9. CDR3 loop: CASSLFPTGVGSNQPQHF. CDR3 DNA: TGTGCCAGCAGTTTATTTCCCACAGGGGTTGGTAGCAATCAGCCCCAGCATTTT.

V and J are TRBV6-1 and TRBJ2-6; the D gene could be TRBD1 or TRBD2 (5 bases each). This CDR3 contains 18 residues. The V gene's germline CDR1 is MNHNS and CDR2 SASEGT. Trimming stripped 4 bases from V and 0 bases from J, with 16 bases between. CDR3 DNA sequence: TGTGCCAGCAGTGCCACGGGACGGACGGTCTCTGGGGCCAACGTCCTGACTTTC. Protein product: CASSATGRTVSGANVLTF.